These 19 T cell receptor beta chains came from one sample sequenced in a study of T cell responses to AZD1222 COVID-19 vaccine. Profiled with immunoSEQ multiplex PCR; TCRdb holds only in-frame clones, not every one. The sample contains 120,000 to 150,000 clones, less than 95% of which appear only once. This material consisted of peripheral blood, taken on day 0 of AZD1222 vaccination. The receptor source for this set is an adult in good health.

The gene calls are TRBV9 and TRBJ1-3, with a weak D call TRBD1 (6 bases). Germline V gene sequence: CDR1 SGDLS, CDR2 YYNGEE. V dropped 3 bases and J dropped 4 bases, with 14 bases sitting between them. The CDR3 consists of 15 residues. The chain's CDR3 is CASSAYREQGNTIYF. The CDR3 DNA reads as TGTGCCAGCAGCGCCTACAGGGAACAAGGAAACACCATATATTTT.

The CDR3 nucleotides are TGTGCCAGCAGCTTAGAGGCGGGAGGGCCCACAGATACGCAGTATTTT. This gives the protein CASSLEAGGPTDTQYF. V gene TRBV7-2 combines with J gene TRBJ2-3; 9 bases align to TRBD2. Germline CDR1 is SGHTA and CDR2 is FQGNSA. The CDR3 totals 16 residues. The junction had 4 bases not matched to a gene; V was cut back by 1 base and J by 2 bases.

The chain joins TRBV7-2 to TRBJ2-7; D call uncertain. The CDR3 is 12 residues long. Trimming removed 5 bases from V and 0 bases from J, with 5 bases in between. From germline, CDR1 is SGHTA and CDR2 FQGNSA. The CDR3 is CASSLTSYEQYF. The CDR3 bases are TGTGCCAGCAGCCTAACCTCCTACGAGCAGTACTTC.

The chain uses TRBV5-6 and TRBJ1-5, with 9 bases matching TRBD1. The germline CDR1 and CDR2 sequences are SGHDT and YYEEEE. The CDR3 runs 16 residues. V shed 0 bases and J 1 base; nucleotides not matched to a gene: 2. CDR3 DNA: TGTGCCAGCAGCTTGGGGACAGGGGAAAGCAATCAGCCCCAGCATTTT. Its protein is CASSLGTGESNQPQHF.

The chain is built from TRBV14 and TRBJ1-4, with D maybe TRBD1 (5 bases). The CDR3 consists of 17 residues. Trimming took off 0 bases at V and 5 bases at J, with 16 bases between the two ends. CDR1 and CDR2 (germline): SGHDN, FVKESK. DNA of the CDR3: TGTGCCAGCAGCCAAGATGTAGGGGCGGCAGTGAATGAAAAACTGTTTTTT. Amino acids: CASSQDVGAAVNEKLFF.

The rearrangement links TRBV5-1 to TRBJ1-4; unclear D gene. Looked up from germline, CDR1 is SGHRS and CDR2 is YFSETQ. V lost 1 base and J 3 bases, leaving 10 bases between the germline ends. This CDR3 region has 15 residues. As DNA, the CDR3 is TGCGCCAGCAGCTTGTGGGGAAGATCTAATGAAAAACTGTTTTTT. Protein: CASSLWGRSNEKLFF.

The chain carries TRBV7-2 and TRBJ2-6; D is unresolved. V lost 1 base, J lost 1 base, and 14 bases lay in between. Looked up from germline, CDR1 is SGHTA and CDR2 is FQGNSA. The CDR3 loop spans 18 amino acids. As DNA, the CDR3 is TGTGCCAGCAGCTTAGTGGGTTCGGCTGGTTCTGGGGCCAACGTCCTGACTTTC. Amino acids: CASSLVGSAGSGANVLTF.

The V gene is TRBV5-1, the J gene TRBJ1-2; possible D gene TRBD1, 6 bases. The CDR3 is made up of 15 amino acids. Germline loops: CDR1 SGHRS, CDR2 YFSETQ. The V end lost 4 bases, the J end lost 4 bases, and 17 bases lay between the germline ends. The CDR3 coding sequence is TGCGCCAGCAGCCAACAGCAGGGGTTGAGCTATGGCTACACCTTC. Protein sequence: CASSQQQGLSYGYTF.

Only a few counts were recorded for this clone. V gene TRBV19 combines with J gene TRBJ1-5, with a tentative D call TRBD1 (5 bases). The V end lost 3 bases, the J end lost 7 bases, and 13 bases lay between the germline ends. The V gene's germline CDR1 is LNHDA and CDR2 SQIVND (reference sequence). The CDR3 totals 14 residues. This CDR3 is CASSIRLGGQPQHF. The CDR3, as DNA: TGTGCCAGTAGTATCAGGTTGGGGGGGCAGCCCCAGCATTTT.

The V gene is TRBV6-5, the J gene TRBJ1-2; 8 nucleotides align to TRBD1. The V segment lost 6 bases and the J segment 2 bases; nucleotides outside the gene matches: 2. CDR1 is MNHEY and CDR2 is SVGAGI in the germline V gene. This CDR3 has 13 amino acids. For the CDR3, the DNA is TGTGCCAGCAGGAGGACAGGGAACTATGGCTACACCTTC. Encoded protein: CASRRTGNYGYTF.

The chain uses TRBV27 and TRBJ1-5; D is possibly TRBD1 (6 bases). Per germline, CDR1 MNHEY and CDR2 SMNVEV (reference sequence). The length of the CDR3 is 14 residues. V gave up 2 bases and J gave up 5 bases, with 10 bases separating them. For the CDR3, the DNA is TGTGCCAGCAGTTTAAGGGGGACTCATCAGCCCCAGCATTTT. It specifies CASSLRGTHQPQHF.

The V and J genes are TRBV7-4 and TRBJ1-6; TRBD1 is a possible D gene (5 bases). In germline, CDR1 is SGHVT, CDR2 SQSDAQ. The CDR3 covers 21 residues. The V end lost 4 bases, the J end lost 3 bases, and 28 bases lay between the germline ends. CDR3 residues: CASSSQRYGGTPPGYNSPLHF. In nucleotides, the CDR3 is TGTGCCAGCAGCTCACAACGATACGGCGGGACTCCTCCGGGCTATAATTCACCCCTCCACTTT.

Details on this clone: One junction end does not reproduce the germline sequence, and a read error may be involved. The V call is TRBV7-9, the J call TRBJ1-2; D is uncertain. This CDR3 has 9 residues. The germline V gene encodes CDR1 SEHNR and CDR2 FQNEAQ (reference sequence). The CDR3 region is CASSLDRAF. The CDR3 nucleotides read TGTGCCAGCAGCTTAGATAGGGCCTTC. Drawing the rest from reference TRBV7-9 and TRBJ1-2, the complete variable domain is DTGVSQNPRHKITKRGQNVTFRCDPISEHNRLYWYRQTLGQGPEFLTYFQNEAQLEKSRLLSDRFSAERPKGSFSTLEIQRTEQGDSAMYLCASSLDRAFGSGTRLTVV.

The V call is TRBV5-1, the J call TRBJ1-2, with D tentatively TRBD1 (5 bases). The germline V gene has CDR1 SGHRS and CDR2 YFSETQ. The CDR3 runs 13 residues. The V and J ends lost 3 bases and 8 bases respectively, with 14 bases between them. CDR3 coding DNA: TGCGCCAGCAGCTCGACGGGGGGTTTCGGCTACACCTTC. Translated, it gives CASSSTGGFGYTF.

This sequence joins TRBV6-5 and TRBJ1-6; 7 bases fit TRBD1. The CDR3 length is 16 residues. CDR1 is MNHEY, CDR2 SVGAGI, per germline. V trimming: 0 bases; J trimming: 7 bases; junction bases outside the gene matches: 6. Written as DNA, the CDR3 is TGTGCCAGCAGTTACTCGACAGGGTCCGGCAATTCACCCCTCCACTTT. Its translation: CASSYSTGSGNSPLHF.

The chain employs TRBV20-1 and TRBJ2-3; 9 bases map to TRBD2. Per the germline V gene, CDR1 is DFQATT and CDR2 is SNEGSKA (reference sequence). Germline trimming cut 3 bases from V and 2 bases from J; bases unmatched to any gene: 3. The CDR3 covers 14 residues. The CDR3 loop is CSASGGGATDTQYF. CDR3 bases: TGCAGTGCTAGTGGCGGGGGGGCCACAGATACGCAGTATTTT.

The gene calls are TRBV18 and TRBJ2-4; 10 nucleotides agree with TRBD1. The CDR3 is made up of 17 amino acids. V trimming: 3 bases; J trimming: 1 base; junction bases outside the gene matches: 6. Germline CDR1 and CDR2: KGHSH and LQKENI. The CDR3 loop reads CASSPGQGWIAKNIQYF. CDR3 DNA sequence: TGTGCCAGCTCACCGGGACAGGGGTGGATCGCCAAAAACATTCAGTACTTC. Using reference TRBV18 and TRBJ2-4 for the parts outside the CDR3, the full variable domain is NAGVMQNPRHLVRRRGQEARLRCSPMKGHSHVYWYRQLPEEGLKFMVYLQKENIIDESGMPKERFSAEFPKEGPSILRIQQVVRGDSAAYFCASSPGQGWIAKNIQYFGAGTRLSVL.

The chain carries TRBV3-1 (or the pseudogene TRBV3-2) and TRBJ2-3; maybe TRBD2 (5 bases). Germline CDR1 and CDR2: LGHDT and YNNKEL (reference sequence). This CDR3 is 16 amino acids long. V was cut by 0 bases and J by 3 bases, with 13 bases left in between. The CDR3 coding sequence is TGTGCCAGCAGCCAAGATGTCGAACTAGTGACAGATACGCAGTATTTT. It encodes CASSQDVELVTDTQYF.

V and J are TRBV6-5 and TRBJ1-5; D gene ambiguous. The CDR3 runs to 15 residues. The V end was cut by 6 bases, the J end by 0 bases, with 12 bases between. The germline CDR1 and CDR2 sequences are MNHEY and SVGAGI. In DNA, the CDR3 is TGTGCCAGCAGCCGTCAGCAGGATAGCAATCAGCCCCAGCATTTT. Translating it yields CASSRQQDSNQPQHF.